The following is a TCR beta chain sequence with its context. The CDR3 spans 20 residues. CDR1 and CDR2 (germline): LGHNA, YSLEER. TCRdb reprocessed the 5' RACE reads and stores each CDR3 protein as one record, lacking DNA. The listing records about 540,000 distinct CDR3 sequences. The data stem from a study of T cells expressing NK-cell markers. The sequenced material came from blood T cells: a sorted CD56 or NKG2C T cell subset, CD4+ or CD8+ T cells, or bulk PBMC T cells (not recorded which). The chain joins TRBV4-3 to TRBJ2-3; TCRdb gives TRBD2 as the D gene, but with no DNA this cannot be confirmed. The source of this sequence is a young man in good health. The CDR3 protein is CASSQEWLAGGPGLRDTQYF.